Reported below is one TCR beta chain. Antigen unknown. V shed 4 bases and J 5 bases; nucleotides not matched to a gene: 6. From germline, CDR1 is SGHTA and CDR2 FQGNSA. This CDR3 spans 16 amino acids. A second PCR of about 7 to 12 cycles used a sample-barcoded 5' primer and a J-beta primer mix. TCRdb redid the calling of the 5' RACE reads with MiXCR, one entry per CDR3 protein. The repertoire has fewer than 1,000,000 distinct CDR3 sequences, approximately 48% of them found once; the top ten carry about 19%. This sample was included in a study of blood T cells in healthy people across ages. Whole-study results and caveats: For the donors, CMV status was unknown and possibly confounded expanded clonotype changes.

The chain combines TRBV7-2 with TRBJ2-7, with 15 bases fitting TRBD2. Sequencing was done on a sample of blood. This receptor was identified in a man aged 60 to 69 in good health. Here the CDR3 DNA reads TGTGCCAGCAGCTCCAGGACTAGCGGGGGGGCCGACGAGCAGTACTTC. Its translation: CASSSRTSGGADEQYF.